One sample yielded the 29 T cell receptor beta chains listed below, sequenced in a study of blood T cells in healthy people across ages. Combining a sample-barcoded 5' primer with a J-beta primer mix, a second PCR ran for roughly 6 to 11 cycles. TCRdb re-analysed the 5' RACE reads in MiXCR, keeping a single row per CDR3 protein. The sample shows some 850,000 distinct CDR3 sequences, under 30% of them seen only once. The data also belong to a second study, concerning T cells of mothers and their children.

The sequenced sample consisted of blood. These receptors were taken from a boy younger than 18 in good health.

This clonotype has only a few counts. V is TRBV12-3 or TRBV12-4 and J is TRBJ2-4; TRBD1 agrees at 7 bases. The CDR3 sequence is 15 residues long. Trimming at V came to 3 bases and at J to 1 base, leaving 3 bases not matched to a gene. DNA for the CDR3: TGTGCCAGCAGTTTGGGACAGACTGCCAAAAACATTCAGTACTTC. Protein: CASSLGQTAKNIQYF.

CDR3 sequence: CASSPSRGPSYEQYF. The CDR3 nucleotides read TGTGCCAGCAGTCCATCCAGGGGTCCGTCCTACGAGCAGTACTTC. The genes are TRBV14 and TRBJ2-1; perhaps TRBD1 as D (6 bases). TRBJ2-7 explains the end of the DNA better; the J call may be wrong. Germline CDR1 is SGHDN and CDR2 is FVKESK. CDR3 size: 15 residues.

This clonotype showed up just a few times. This chain connects TRBV6-6 to TRBJ1-3; D call uncertain. The CDR3 is 15 amino acids. Germline V gene data show CDR1 as MNHNY and CDR2 as SVGAGI (reference sequence). V gave up 0 bases and J gave up 0 bases, with 6 bases separating them. DNA for the CDR3: TGTGCCAGCAGTTACTCTACCGGCTCTGGAAACACCATATATTTT. This sequence encodes CASSYSTGSGNTIYF.

This clonotype was picked up a small number of times. This chain connects TRBV11-1 to TRBJ2-3; D gene ambiguous. The ends were cut back, 1 base at V and 6 bases at J, with 8 bases in the middle. This CDR3 contains 13 residues. Germline V gene data show CDR1 as SGHAT and CDR2 as FQDESV (reference sequence). CDR3 amino acids: CASSLGPHDTQYF. CDR3 DNA sequence: TGTGCCAGCAGCTTAGGGCCCCACGATACGCAGTATTTT.

The chain has TRBV12-5 and TRBJ1-1, with D possibly being TRBD1 (5 bases). This CDR3 spans 15 amino acids. CDR1 LGHNT and CDR2 FRNRAP come from the germline V gene. V lost 4 bases and J lost 0, with 12 bases in between. The CDR3 region has the DNA TGTGCTAGTGGTTCCGGTGACAGCCTGAACACTGAAGCTTTCTTT. It encodes CASGSGDSLNTEAFF.

This clonotype was recorded once. This sequence joins TRBV12-3 or TRBV12-4 and TRBJ2-5, with 7 bases matching TRBD1. This CDR3 has 14 residues. V dropped 6 bases and J dropped 11; count of bases not matched to a gene: 15. The CDR3 nucleotides are TGTGCCAGCAGCCCTGTAGCAGGGGGACCCGTGCAGTACTTC. Translating it yields CASSPVAGGPVQYF.

This clonotype turned up a few times. The chain is built from TRBV5-1 and TRBJ1-2; possibly TRBD1 for D (5 bases). Germline V gene sequence: CDR1 SGHRS, CDR2 YFSETQ. The CDR3 totals 14 residues. V shed 0 bases and J shed 5 bases, with 11 bases lying between them. Written as DNA, the CDR3 is TGCGCCAGCAGCTTGGAAGGGGCCCTGTATGGCTACACCTTC. Its translation: CASSLEGALYGYTF. The full variable domain, with the rest looked up from reference TRBV5-1 and TRBJ1-2, is KAGVTQTPRYLIKTRGQQVTLSCSPISGHRSVSWYQQTPGQGLQFLFEYFSETQRNKGNFPGRFSGRQFSNSRSEMNVSTLELGDSALYLCASSLEGALYGYTFGSGTRLTVV.

This chain connects TRBV3-1 to TRBJ1-5; D uncertain. The CDR3 consists of 12 residues. The germline V gene has CDR1 LGHDT and CDR2 YNNKEL (reference sequence). V was cut by 4 bases and J by 8 bases, with 9 bases left in between. The CDR3 sequence is CASSRRGEPQHF. The CDR3 region has the DNA TGTGCCAGCAGCCGGCGTGGTGAGCCCCAGCATTTT.

The J gene is TRBJ2-1, the V gene TRBV13; 11 bases fit TRBD1. The CDR3 totals 15 residues. V gave up 4 bases and J gave up 4 bases; unmatched junction bases: 3. CDR1 is PRHDT and CDR2 is FYEKMQ in the germline V gene (reference sequence). As DNA, the CDR3 is TGTGCCAGCAGCTGGGGACAGGGGGGATACAATGAGCAGTTCTTC. It is translated as CASSWGQGGYNEQFF. The whole variable domain, filled in from reference TRBV13 and TRBJ2-1, reads AAGVIQSPRHLIKEKRETATLKCYPIPRHDTVYWYQQGPGQDPQFLISFYEKMQSDKGSIPDRFSAQQFSDYHSELNMSSLELGDSALYFCASSWGQGGYNEQFFGPGTRLTVL.

J is TRBJ1-1 and V is TRBV6-5; 7 bases align to TRBD1. CDR1 is MNHEY and CDR2 is SVGAGI in the germline V gene. The J segment lost 2 bases and the V segment lost 7 bases, leaving 7 bases of the junction unmatched. The CDR3 consists of 14 residues. CDR3 nucleotide sequence: TGTGCCAGCATGAGAAGGGGGCCCAACACTGAAGCTTTCTTT. Amino acids: CASMRRGPNTEAFF.

This clonotype came up a few times. The chain links TRBV20-1 to TRBJ2-7, with 11 bases lining up with TRBD1. This CDR3 spans 13 amino acids. V was clipped by 6 bases and J by 4 bases; unmatched bases: 5. The germline V gene has CDR1 DFQATT and CDR2 SNEGSKA (reference sequence). This CDR3 reads CSARTGGVYEQYF. DNA for the CDR3: TGCAGTGCAAGGACAGGGGGCGTATACGAGCAGTACTTC.

This rearrangement joins TRBV6-6 to TRBJ2-3; D remains ambiguous. Looked up from germline, CDR1 is MNHNY and CDR2 is SVGAGI (reference sequence). V gave up 2 bases and J gave up 1 base, with 10 bases separating them. The CDR3 sequence is 15 residues long. The CDR3 DNA sequence: TGTGCCAGCAGTTACCCCAGTGCGGGCACAGATACGCAGTATTTT. Amino acids: CASSYPSAGTDTQYF.

This clonotype was recorded a few times. The rearrangement links TRBV25-1 to TRBJ1-4; 8 bases match TRBD1. The CDR3 consists of 14 residues. From germline, CDR1 is MGHDK and CDR2 SYGVNS. After removal of 5 bases from V and 11 bases from J, the junction contained 10 bases not matched to a gene. The CDR3 spells CASSPTGTGFKLFF. CDR3 bases: TGTGCCAGCAGTCCTACCGGGACAGGATTCAAACTGTTTTTT.

This clonotype was seen a few times. The rearrangement uses TRBV24-1 and TRBJ2-3; TRBD1 or TRBD2 may be the D gene (6 bases each). Trimming left V 3 bases short and J 2 bases short, with 14 bases between. The CDR3 is 16 residues long. In germline, CDR1 is KGHDR, CDR2 SFDVKD. CDR3 protein: CATSDPRRGDTDTQYF. CDR3 nucleotide sequence: TGTGCCACCAGTGATCCCAGGAGGGGGGACACAGATACGCAGTATTTT.

The V and J genes are TRBV7-8 and TRBJ2-5; D remains unclear. The DNA end favors TRBJ2-7, so the J call may be wrong. Per the germline V gene, CDR1 is SGHVS and CDR2 is FQNEAQ. The CDR3 totals 14 residues. The CDR3 sequence is CASSLESVSYEQYV. The CDR3 DNA is TGTGCCAGCAGCTTAGAATCAGTGTCCTACGAGCAGTACGTC.

Written as DNA, the CDR3 is TGTGCCAGCACCTTGTCAGGGAGCTCCTACGAGCAGTACTTC. Amino acid sequence: CASTLSGSSYEQYF. The chain combines TRBV6-6 with TRBJ2-7; D is tentatively TRBD1 or TRBD2 (5 bases each). Per the germline V gene, CDR1 is MNHNY and CDR2 is SVGAGI (reference sequence). V lost 7 bases to trimming and J lost 0 bases, with 13 bases between them. CDR3 length: 14 residues.

The rearrangement links TRBV12-3 or TRBV12-4 to TRBJ2-1; TRBD2 matches at 12 bases. The last part of the DNA fits TRBJ2-7 better; the J call may be wrong. CDR3 size: 14 residues. The CDR3 protein is CASKLAGGSYEQYF. CDR3 DNA sequence: TGTGCCAGCAAACTAGCGGGGGGATCCTACGAGCAGTACTTC.

The sample holds a few counts of this clonotype. V gene TRBV19 combines with J gene TRBJ1-4; D unclear. In germline, CDR1 is LNHDA, CDR2 SQIVND (reference sequence). V was cut by 4 bases and J by 0 bases, with 12 bases left in between. The length of the CDR3 is 16 residues. CDR3 region: CASSRRQFATNEKLFF. For the CDR3, the DNA is TGTGCCAGTAGTAGGAGGCAGTTTGCAACTAATGAAAAACTGTTTTTT. The whole variable domain, remainder taken from reference TRBV19 and TRBJ1-4, is DGGITQSPKYLFRKEGQNVTLSCEQNLNHDAMYWYRQDPGQGLRLIYYSQIVNDFQKGDIAEGYSVSREKKESFPLTVTSAQKNPTAFYLCASSRRQFATNEKLFFGSGTQLSVL.

Written as DNA, the CDR3 is TGTGCCAGCAGCCAGGGGAACTACTATGGCTACACCTTC. As protein: CASSQGNYYGYTF. The V and J genes are TRBV12-3 or TRBV12-4 and TRBJ1-2; possible D gene TRBD1, 6 bases. The V and J ends lost 6 bases and 3 bases respectively, with 11 bases between them. The CDR3 consists of 13 residues.

This clonotype was picked up a small number of times. The chain is built from TRBV12-3 or TRBV12-4 and TRBJ1-2; D possibly corresponds to TRBD1 (6 bases). Trimming shortened V by 5 bases and J by 8 bases, and 15 bases separated the two germline ends. This CDR3 is built from 13 residues. The CDR3 loop reads CASSTTGSWGYTF. The CDR3 coding sequence is TGTGCCAGCAGTACCACAGGGTCCTGGGGCTACACCTTC.

The chain has TRBV12-5 and TRBJ2-5; no clear D gene. This CDR3 is 11 amino acids long. The germline V gene has CDR1 LGHNT and CDR2 FRNRAP. The germline V and J ends were trimmed by 3 bases and 6 bases, with 5 bases remaining between them. CDR3 sequence reads: CASGFGKTQYF. The CDR3 coding sequence is TGTGCTAGTGGTTTCGGAAAGACCCAGTACTTC.

There are a few counts of this clonotype. This CDR3 is missing its conserved last phenylalanine or tryptophan, likely due to a read error. The chain links TRBV29-1 to TRBJ1-1, with no clear D. Trimming took 2 bases from V and 1 from J, leaving 5 bases between them. The CDR3 has 12 amino acids. Germline V gives CDR1 SQVTM, CDR2 ANQGSEA. The CDR3 sequence is CSVEQQNTEAFL. Here the CDR3 DNA reads TGCAGCGTTGAACAGCAGAACACTGAAGCTTTCCTT.

This clonotype was detected a few times. One junction end disagrees with the germline gene, perhaps due to a read error. This sequence joins TRBV10-2 and TRBJ1-1; a possible D gene is TRBD1 (6 bases). Germline V gene data show CDR1 as WSHSY and CDR2 as SAAADI. The CDR3 runs 13 residues. The CDR3 spells CASSLQGSSEAFF. DNA of the CDR3: TGTGCCAGCAGCTTACAGGGTAGTTCTGAAGCTTTCTTT.

V is TRBV12-3 or TRBV12-4 and J is TRBJ2-7; D unclear. The germline V and J ends were trimmed by 2 bases and 3 bases, with 11 bases remaining between them. This CDR3 is built from 14 residues. CDR3: CASSLKSFVYEQYF. Here the CDR3 DNA reads TGTGCCAGCAGTTTAAAGAGTTTTGTCTACGAGCAGTACTTC.

There are a few counts of this clonotype. Germline and junction disagree at one end, which may indicate a read error. This sequence joins TRBV27 and TRBJ2-7, with 8 bases aligning to TRBD1. This CDR3 has 14 residues. CDR1 is MNHEY and CDR2 is SMNVEV in the germline V gene (reference sequence). The CDR3 sequence is CASSISGGGYEQYF. Written as DNA, the CDR3 is TGTGCCAGCAGTATATCAGGGGGCGGCTACGAGCAGTACTTC.

This clonotype was counted between two and nine times. The chain employs TRBV15 and TRBJ2-5, with 9 bases fitting TRBD1. TRBJ2-7 explains the end of the DNA better; the J call may be wrong. Germline lookup yields CDR1 LNHNV and CDR2 YYDKDF (reference sequence). The CDR3 extends over 15 amino acids. CDR3 DNA sequence: TGTGCCACCAGCAGAGGGGGACAGGGTAGCGACGAGCAGTACTTC. Protein: CATSRGGQGSDEQYF.

The J gene is TRBJ2-5, the V gene TRBV6-2 or TRBV6-3; 10 bases are a match to TRBD2. The J call may be in error: the DNA end matches TRBJ2-7 better. This CDR3 is built from 15 residues. The V gene's germline CDR1 is MNHEY and CDR2 SVGEGT. The CDR3 reads CASRAPGTSVYEQYF. CDR3 in DNA: TGTGCCAGCAGAGCCCCCGGGACTAGCGTCTACGAGCAGTACTTC.

The chain carries TRBV28 and TRBJ1-5; D unclear. The CDR3 has 14 amino acids. V gave up 11 bases and J gave up 0 bases, with 14 bases separating them. CDR1 is MDHEN and CDR2 is SYDVKM in the germline V gene. In DNA form, the CDR3 reads TGTGCCGCCCTTAGTTACATTAGCAATCAGCCCCAGCATTTT. Translation gives CAALSYISNQPQHF.

The V call is TRBV10-2, the J call TRBJ2-5; D gene unclear. The J call is uncertain, as TRBJ2-1 better fits the DNA end. Germline V gene sequence: CDR1 WSHSY, CDR2 SAAADI. This CDR3 contains 13 residues. This CDR3 is CASSPIPVNEQFF. CDR3 sequence (DNA): TGCGCCAGCAGTCCCATCCCGGTCAATGAGCAGTTCTTC.